These T cell receptor beta chains were read from a single sample in a study of blood T cell repertoires in COVID-19. Produced via immunoSEQ multiplex PCR; TCRdb's table is partial and in-frame only. The table includes over 40,000 clones, just over 90% detected once. Sequences were obtained from peripheral blood. The receptors derive from a man between 65 and 79 years old with acute or convalescent COVID-19. CDR3s include the opening cysteine and the closing phenylalanine or tryptophan. The order of the fields is J gene, V gene, CDR3 protein.

J: TRBJ1-3
V: TRBV6-5
CDR3: CASSYTGHNSGNTIYF

J: TRBJ1-2
V: TRBV12-3/TRBV12-4
CDR3: CASSIDTYGYTF

J: TRBJ1-5
V: TRBV19
CDR3: CASSSLTGGEVQPQHF

J: TRBJ1-5
V: TRBV10-1
CDR3: CASSEAREGGQPQHF

J: TRBJ2-2
V: TRBV6-2/TRBV6-3
CDR3: CASSYSIGLSTGELFF

J: TRBJ2-2
V: TRBV4-1
CDR3: CASSQGPGTGTGELFF

J: TRBJ2-1
V: TRBV11-2
CDR3: CASSRAGWRTSYNEQFF

J: TRBJ1-6
V: TRBV25-1
CDR3: CASRGQSPLHF

J: TRBJ1-1
V: TRBV28
CDR3: CASSLRQGSTEAFF

J: TRBJ2-1
V: TRBV6-2/TRBV6-3
CDR3: CASSYSRTSRGEQFF

J: TRBJ2-7
V: TRBV28
CDR3: CASSAPGSSSYEQYF

J: TRBJ1-5
V: TRBV4-3
CDR3: CASSQVAGQPQHF

J: TRBJ2-6
V: TRBV9
CDR3: CASSLGQGFSGANVLTF

J: TRBJ1-1
V: TRBV5-6
CDR3: CASSSTGLNTEAFF

J: TRBJ2-5
V: TRBV30
CDR3: CAWLGRASGARYQETQYF

J: TRBJ1-2
V: TRBV16
CDR3: CASSLGTGDGYTF

J: TRBJ2-5
V: TRBV4-2
CDR3: CASSQDLPSGQETQYF

J: TRBJ2-1
V: TRBV4-2
CDR3: CASSHLLEGGSYNEQFF

J: TRBJ2-3
V: TRBV19
CDR3: CASSLGTSATDTQYF

J: TRBJ1-1
V: TRBV7-9
CDR3: CASSLAQVGEAFF

J: TRBJ1-4
V: TRBV28
CDR3: CASSLMGPTEKLFF

J: TRBJ1-5
V: TRBV5-6
CDR3: CASSLAGGGQPQHF

J: TRBJ1-5
V: TRBV19
CDR3: CASSKRGYQPQHF

J: TRBJ1-2
V: TRBV19
CDR3: CASSRTGDYGYTF

J: TRBJ1-2
V: TRBV7-2
CDR3: CASSLARTADGYTF

J: TRBJ1-6
V: TRBV5-5
CDR3: CASSVAASLGLQRPLHF

J: TRBJ2-1
V: TRBV5-5
CDR3: CASSLDSGDYNEQFF

J: TRBJ1-1
V: TRBV4-3
CDR3: CASSQVGGTEAFF

J: TRBJ1-6
V: TRBV28
CDR3: CASSSPTGGSYNSPLHF

J: TRBJ1-5
V: TRBV7-2
CDR3: CASSFSGQGGGQPQHF

J: TRBJ2-3
V: TRBV27
CDR3: CASSANDRVPILATQYF

J: TRBJ2-2
V: TRBV7-2
CDR3: CASTPGGQGIKTGELFF

J: TRBJ1-2
V: TRBV18
CDR3: CASSPRDRGHGYTF

J: TRBJ1-6
V: TRBV3-1/TRBV3-2
CDR3: CASSPTDFYNSPLHF

J: TRBJ2-6
V: TRBV7-9
CDR3: CASSPGRAGANVLTF

J: TRBJ1-2
V: TRBV29-1
CDR3: CSVGQGWDYGYTF

J: TRBJ1-2
V: TRBV6-5
CDR3: CASSYGTGAYGYTF

J: TRBJ1-1
V: TRBV4-1
CDR3: CASSHTGTANTEAFF

J: TRBJ2-3
V: TRBV6-2/TRBV6-3
CDR3: CASSYHPGGQSADTQYF

J: TRBJ2-5
V: TRBV6-1
CDR3: CASSDLAALGTQYF

J: TRBJ1-2
V: TRBV29-1
CDR3: CSVGSGQGAWGYTF

J: TRBJ2-7
V: TRBV5-4
CDR3: CASSHQRGYEQYF

J: TRBJ1-1
V: TRBV5-1
CDR3: CASSFQPASAEAFF

J: TRBJ1-4
V: TRBV7-2
CDR3: CASSLRSDGEKLFF

J: TRBJ2-7
V: TRBV12-5
CDR3: CASGLVHRGCDEQYF

J: TRBJ2-7
V: TRBV3-1/TRBV3-2
CDR3: CASSLHRSGVYEQYF

J: TRBJ2-7
V: TRBV14
CDR3: CASSLLYEQYF

J: TRBJ1-2
V: TRBV6-2/TRBV6-3
CDR3: CASSNKPHRDGYTF

J: TRBJ2-1
V: TRBV5-1
CDR3: CASSPDFYNEQFF

J: TRBJ2-2
V: TRBV7-3
CDR3: CASSSRTSGAFGELFF

J: TRBJ1-1
V: TRBV5-6
CDR3: CASSSGGWGRRTEAFF

J: TRBJ1-2
V: TRBV5-4
CDR3: CASSPPGQGVYGYTF

J: TRBJ2-2
V: TRBV6-5
CDR3: CATYRDRATGELFF

J: TRBJ2-7
V: TRBV11-3
CDR3: CASSPRTGYEQYF

J: TRBJ2-7
V: TRBV10-3
CDR3: CAIGIGTRGSYEQYF

J: TRBJ1-3
V: TRBV3-1/TRBV3-2
CDR3: CASSYDRSSGNTIYF